Sequencing of this TCR beta chain was carried out in a study of regulatory T cells in long-lasting Graves disease. Study-wide results and limits: The study found TRBV28, TRBJ1-2 and TRBJ2-5 favored in persistent disease. Among persistent patients, a larger number of public clonotypes were shared (about 2,700) than among newly diagnosed patients (just over 950).

Sample time point: persistent/refractory GD, antithyroid drugs over 5 years with positive TRAb. Generation of the TCR library employed RNA extracted from PBMCs. The V end lost 1 base, the J end lost 5 bases, and 17 bases lay between the germline ends. The length of the CDR3 is 16 residues. Germline-derived CDR1 and CDR2 are SEHNR and FQNEAQ (reference sequence). To make TCR beta libraries, researchers used iRepertoire HTBI primers and Arm-PCR of CDR3 regions. Original processing methods: Overall, samples carried over 60 TRBV and about 14 TRBJ segments. TCRdb reprocessed the multiplex PCR reads with MiXCR, giving one entry per CDR3 protein. The V and J calls, along with clone size, are taken from TCRdb and not from the paper's own processing. The table has about 430,000 distinct CDR3 sequences, around 20% seen once; the top ten hold around 15%. This clonotype was seen ten or more times. The target antigen is unknown.

This clonotype originated in a female donor with Graves disease. Sequencing was performed on peripheral blood mononuclear cells (PBMCs), taken when the disease was refractory, from a patient treated with antithyroid drugs. The chain has TRBV7-9 and TRBJ2-5, with a weak D call TRBD2 (6 bases). The CDR3 loop reads CASSLGLSGPEETQYF. The CDR3 region has the DNA TGTGCCAGCAGCTTAGGCCTTAGCGGACCAGAGGAGACCCAGTACTTC.